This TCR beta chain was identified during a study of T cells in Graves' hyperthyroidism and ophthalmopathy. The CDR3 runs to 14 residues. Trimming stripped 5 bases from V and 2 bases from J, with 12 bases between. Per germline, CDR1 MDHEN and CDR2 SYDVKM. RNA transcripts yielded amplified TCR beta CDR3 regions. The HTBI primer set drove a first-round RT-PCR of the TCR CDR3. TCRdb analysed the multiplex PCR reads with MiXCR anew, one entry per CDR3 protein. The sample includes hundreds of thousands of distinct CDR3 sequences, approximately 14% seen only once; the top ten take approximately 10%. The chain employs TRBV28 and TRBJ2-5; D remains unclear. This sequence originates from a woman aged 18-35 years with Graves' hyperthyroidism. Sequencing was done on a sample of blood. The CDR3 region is CASSPLMPQETQYF. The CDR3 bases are TGTGCCAGCAGTCCGCTGATGCCACAAGAGACCCAGTACTTC.